One and the same sample provided the 26 T cell receptor beta chains below, sequenced in a study of monozygotic twins with inflammatory bowel disease. From the 5' RACE reads, TCRdb lists one entry per CDR3 protein and no DNA. This repertoire includes approximately 400,000 distinct CDR3 sequences. Specimen: blood. The source of these receptors is a human donor with ulcerative colitis or Crohn's disease, or a healthy co-twin of an affected twin (not recorded which).

The V and J genes are TRBV7-2 and TRBJ1-6; without DNA, the TCRdb call of TRBD1 cannot be checked. Germline-derived CDR1 and CDR2 are SGHTA and FQGNSA. CDR3 length: 16 amino acids. CDR3 amino acids: CASSLEGPGINSPLHF.

The rearrangement links TRBV7-9 to TRBJ2-5; TCRdb picks TRBD1, but there is no DNA to check that call. Germline values: CDR1 SEHNR, CDR2 FQNEAQ (reference sequence). The CDR3 length is 16 residues. CDR3 sequence reads: CASSLDQGRGEETQYF.

The rearrangement uses TRBV2 and TRBJ2-7. From germline, CDR1 is SNHLY and CDR2 FYNNEI. This CDR3 is 14 amino acids long. This CDR3 is CASSEALSFYEQYF.

The chain employs TRBV11-3 and TRBJ2-1; TCRdb calls TRBD2, which cannot be checked without DNA. Germline V gives CDR1 SGHNT, CDR2 YENEEA. The CDR3 loop spans 13 amino acids. CDR3 residues: CASSSEAGGPQFF.

The chain recombines TRBV28 with TRBJ2-5; the TCRdb call, TRBD2, lacks DNA for checking. This CDR3 has 18 residues. Germline assignment: CDR1 MDHEN and CDR2 SYDVKM. The CDR3 here is CASSSGTSGSVFGETQYF. The variable domain in full, completed from reference TRBV28 and TRBJ2-5, reads DVKVTQSSRYLVKRTGEKVFLECVQDMDHENMFWYRQDPGLGLRLIYFSYDVKMKEKGDIPEGYSVSREKKERFSLILESASTNQTSMYLCASSSGTSGSVFGETQYFGPGTRLLVL.

The chain carries TRBV5-1 and TRBJ1-2; the TCRdb call, TRBD1, lacks DNA for checking. The germline CDR1 and CDR2 sequences are SGHRS and YFSETQ. The CDR3 is made up of 14 amino acids. CDR3 loop: CASSEPGTGYGYTF.

The CDR3 here is CASTDLRGTGGFPYEQYF. The chain employs TRBV11-1 and TRBJ2-7; the D call of TRBD1 rests on TCRdb alone, since no DNA is present to check it. Germline V gives CDR1 SGHAT, CDR2 FQDESV (reference sequence). This CDR3 is 18 amino acids long.

This chain connects TRBV30 to TRBJ1-6; without DNA, the TCRdb call of TRBD1 cannot be checked. This CDR3 contains 15 residues. CDR1 and CDR2 from the germline V gene are GTSNPN and SVGIG (reference sequence). The chain's CDR3 is CAWSPARGANSPLHF.

This rearrangement joins TRBV18 to TRBJ2-1; as DNA is missing, the TRBD1 call by TCRdb cannot be tested. The germline gives CDR1 KGHSH, CDR2 LQKENI. The CDR3 spans 17 residues. CDR3 residues: CASSPSGGSPYGNEQFF.

V is TRBV19 and J is TRBJ2-3; TCRdb designates TRBD1, a call that cannot be tested without DNA. The CDR3 runs 17 residues. The V gene's germline CDR1 is LNHDA and CDR2 SQIVND (reference sequence). CDR3 loop: CASSIKDRGVVADTQYF.

This chain links TRBV12-3 or TRBV12-4 with TRBJ1-5. The CDR3 has 17 amino acids. CDR3 in amino acids: CASSNASSTAIGQPQHF.

This chain uses TRBV5-1 with TRBJ2-3. Germline CDR1 reads SGHRS; CDR2 reads YFSETQ. The CDR3 length is 16 residues. This CDR3 is CASSLAAAAIRDTQYF.

The rearrangement joins TRBV15 to TRBJ2-7; TCRdb indicates TRBD2, and absent DNA this call remains unverified. The V gene's germline CDR1 is LNHNV and CDR2 YYDKDF (reference sequence). The CDR3 sequence is 15 residues long. The CDR3 loop is CATSRGGGAPYEQYF.

The rearrangement joins TRBV24-1 to TRBJ2-6; TCRdb picks TRBD1, but there is no DNA to check that call. The V gene's germline CDR1 is KGHDR and CDR2 SFDVKD. The CDR3 runs to 15 residues. Here the CDR3 reads CATSNTGAGANVLTF.

The CDR3 loop reads CASTKTGGHETQYF. The V and J genes are TRBV7-9 and TRBJ2-5; without DNA, the TCRdb call of TRBD1 cannot be checked. Germline values: CDR1 SEHNR, CDR2 FQNEAQ (reference sequence). This CDR3 has 14 amino acids.

The gene calls are TRBV27 and TRBJ2-2; TCRdb selects TRBD1, and the lack of DNA leaves this call unchecked. CDR1 is MNHEY and CDR2 is SMNVEV in the germline V gene (reference sequence). The CDR3 is made up of 16 amino acids. This chain's CDR3 is CASSLRIQGAAGELFF.

The V call is TRBV6-5, the J call TRBJ1-1. CDR1 and CDR2 (germline): MNHEY, SVGAGI. This CDR3 comprises 16 residues. This CDR3 reads CASSYGVGVGNTEAFF.

V is TRBV4-2 and J is TRBJ2-2; TCRdb lists TRBD1, though no DNA is available to test this call. Germline lookup yields CDR1 LGHNA and CDR2 YNFKEQ. This CDR3 is built from 16 residues. CDR3 residues: CASSQGGQGVFGELFF.

This sequence joins TRBV7-2 and TRBJ2-7. In germline, CDR1 is SGHTA, CDR2 FQGNSA. The CDR3 is 14 amino acids. Here the CDR3 reads CASSLMIGTYEQYF.

The rearrangement joins TRBV20-1 to TRBJ2-3; TCRdb names TRBD2, which stays unverified in the absence of DNA. CDR3 size: 16 residues. Germline-derived CDR1 and CDR2 are DFQATT and SNEGSKA (reference sequence). The CDR3 reads CSAKPTSGGPVDTQYF.

The V gene is TRBV20-1, the J gene TRBJ2-4; TCRdb reports TRBD2, a call that lacks DNA to check it against. The CDR3 consists of 15 residues. Germline V gene sequence: CDR1 DFQATT, CDR2 SNEGSKA (reference sequence). The CDR3 spells CSASSFREAKNIQYF.

V and J are TRBV7-3 and TRBJ2-1; TCRdb calls TRBD2, which cannot be checked without DNA. The CDR3 length is 17 residues. CDR1 SGHTA and CDR2 FQGTGA come from the germline V gene. This CDR3 is CASSLTGSGIINNEQFF.

The rearrangement links TRBV5-6 to TRBJ2-5; TCRdb outputs TRBD2, but without DNA this stays unchecked. CDR1 and CDR2 (germline): SGHDT, YYEEEE. The CDR3 is 16 amino acids. Here the CDR3 reads CASSLAGGPYQETQYF.

The chain is built from TRBV6-5 and TRBJ1-6; with no DNA, the TCRdb D assignment of TRBD1 cannot be verified. CDR1 and CDR2 from the germline V gene are MNHEY and SVGAGI. The CDR3 runs to 13 residues. This chain's CDR3 is CASSPTRGSPLHF.

This rearrangement joins TRBV30 to TRBJ2-1; TCRdb gives TRBD2 as the D gene, but with no DNA this cannot be confirmed. Germline assignment: CDR1 GTSNPN and CDR2 SVGIG (reference sequence). The CDR3 contains 16 residues. The CDR3 loop is CAWSLSLGLGYNEQFF.

The CDR3 sequence: CASSTPLQGLMGNQPQHF. The chain uses TRBV19 and TRBJ1-5; TCRdb picks TRBD1, but there is no DNA to check that call. The CDR3 has 18 residues. Germline V gives CDR1 LNHDA, CDR2 SQIVND (reference sequence).